This T cell receptor (beta chain) was recovered during a study of T cells in Graves' hyperthyroidism and ophthalmopathy. Broader study findings: Blood samples included most of the expanded thyroid clonotypes exceeding 0.001.

Comments on this clonotype: The antigen remains unidentified.

Amplification targeted TCR beta CDR3 regions from RNA transcripts. A set of HTBI primers served as the primers for a first-round RT-PCR of the TCR CDR3. TCRdb redid the calling of the multiplex PCR reads with MiXCR, one entry per CDR3 protein. This table holds about 270,000 distinct CDR3 sequences, 20% to 30% found once. Trimming stripped 7 bases from V and 8 bases from J, with 18 bases between. Per germline, CDR1 MNHNS and CDR2 SASEGT. The CDR3 length is 13 residues. The chain combines TRBV6-1 with TRBJ2-7; tentatively, D is TRBD1 (5 bases). Sequencing was carried out using blood. This receptor was obtained from a man aged 40-49 years with Graves' hyperthyroidism that later progressed to Graves' ophthalmopathy. Here the CDR3 reads CASTPGRVAKQYF. The CDR3 nucleotides read TGTGCCAGCACTCCTGGCAGGGTAGCCAAGCAGTACTTC.